The entry that follows covers one T cell receptor beta chain sequence. This sample stems from a study of blood T cell repertoires in COVID-19. Study as a whole: The study drew acute and convalescent COVID-19 samples from the United States, Italy and Spain. Nucleic acid was either cDNA or gDNA, and it came from T cells, B-cell-depleted T cells, or PBMCs.

CDR3 length: 13 amino acids. CDR1 is SQVTM, CDR2 ANQGSEA, per germline. Trimming shortened V by 5 bases and J by 0 bases, and 10 bases separated the two germline ends. The age range of participants was about 18 to 89 years, with residence in about 25 US areas. Methods used by the authors: Researchers report that nucleated cell counts were estimated from reference gene primer amplification. Some clones are missing from TCRdb's copy, which holds only in-frame ones; the method was immunoSEQ multiplex PCR. D and trimming come from the DNA, and the V and J calls and clone size come from that table. The table shows over 250,000 clones, with around 84% occurring only once.

V is TRBV29-1 and J is TRBJ1-2; maybe TRBD1 (6 bases). This receptor was obtained from a man aged 35-49 years who had been exposed to COVID-19. Sequencing was performed on PBMCs or T cells enriched from blood (not recorded which). As DNA, the CDR3 is TGCAGCGTTAGGGACAATTCTAACTATGGCTACACCTTC. Residues: CSVRDNSNYGYTF.